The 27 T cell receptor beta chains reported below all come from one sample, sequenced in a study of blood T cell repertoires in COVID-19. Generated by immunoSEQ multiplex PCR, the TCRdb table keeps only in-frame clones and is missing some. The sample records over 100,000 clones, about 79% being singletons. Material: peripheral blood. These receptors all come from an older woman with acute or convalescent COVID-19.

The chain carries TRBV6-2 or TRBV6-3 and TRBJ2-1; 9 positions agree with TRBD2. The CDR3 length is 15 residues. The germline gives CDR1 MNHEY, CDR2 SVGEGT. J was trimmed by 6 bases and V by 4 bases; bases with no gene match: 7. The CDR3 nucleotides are TGTGCCAGCAGTTGGGGTAGCGGGGGCATCAATGAGCAGTTCTTC. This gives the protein CASSWGSGGINEQFF.

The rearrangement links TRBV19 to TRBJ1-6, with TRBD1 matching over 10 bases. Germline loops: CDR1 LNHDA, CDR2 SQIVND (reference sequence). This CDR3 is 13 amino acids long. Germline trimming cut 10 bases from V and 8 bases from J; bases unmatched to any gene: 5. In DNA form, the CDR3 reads TGTGCCACGTCCGGGACAGGGGATTCACCCCTCCACTTT. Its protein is CATSGTGDSPLHF.

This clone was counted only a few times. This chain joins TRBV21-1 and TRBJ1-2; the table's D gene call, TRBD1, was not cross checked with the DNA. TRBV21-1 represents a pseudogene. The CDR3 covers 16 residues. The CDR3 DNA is TGTGCCAGCAGCAAAGCCCCGGACAGCGATAACTATGGCTACACCTTC. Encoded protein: CASSKAPDSDNYGYTF.

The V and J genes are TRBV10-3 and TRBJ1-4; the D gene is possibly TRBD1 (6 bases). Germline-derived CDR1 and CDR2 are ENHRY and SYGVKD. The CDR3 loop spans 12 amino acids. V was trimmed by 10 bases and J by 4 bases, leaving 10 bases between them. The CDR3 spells CATGQFNEKLFF. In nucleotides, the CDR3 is TGTGCCACCGGACAGTTTAATGAAAAACTGTTTTTT.

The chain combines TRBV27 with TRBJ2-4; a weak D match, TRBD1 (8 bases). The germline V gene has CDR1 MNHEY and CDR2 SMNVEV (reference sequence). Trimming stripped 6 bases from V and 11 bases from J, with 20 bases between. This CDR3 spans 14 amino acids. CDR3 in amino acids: CASSRTTGGVFQYF. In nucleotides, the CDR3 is TGTGCCAGCAGCCGTACTACAGGGGGGGTATTTCAGTACTTC.

For the CDR3, the DNA is TGTGCCAGCAGCTTGGCCCGAAGCGGGGGAGAGACCCAGTACTTC. It is translated as CASSLARSGGETQYF. The gene calls are TRBV5-4 and TRBJ2-5; 8 bases line up with TRBD2. Germline V gene data show CDR1 as SGHNT and CDR2 as YYREEE (reference sequence). CDR3 length equals 15 residues. Trimming at V came to 0 bases and at J to 4 bases, leaving 5 bases not matched to a gene.

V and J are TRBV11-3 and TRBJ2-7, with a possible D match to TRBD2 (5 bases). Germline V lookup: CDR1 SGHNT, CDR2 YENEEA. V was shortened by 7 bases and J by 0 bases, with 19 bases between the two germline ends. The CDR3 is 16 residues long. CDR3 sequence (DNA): TGTGCCAGCACCGATCCCGGAGGACGGGACTCCTACGAGCAGTACTTC. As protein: CASTDPGGRDSYEQYF.

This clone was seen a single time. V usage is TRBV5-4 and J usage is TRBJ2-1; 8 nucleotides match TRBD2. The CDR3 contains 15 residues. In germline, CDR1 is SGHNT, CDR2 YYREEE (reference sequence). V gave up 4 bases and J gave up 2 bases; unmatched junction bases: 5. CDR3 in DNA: TGTGCCAGCAGCCCCCTAGCGGGTCCCTACAATGAGCAGTTCTTC. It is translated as CASSPLAGPYNEQFF.

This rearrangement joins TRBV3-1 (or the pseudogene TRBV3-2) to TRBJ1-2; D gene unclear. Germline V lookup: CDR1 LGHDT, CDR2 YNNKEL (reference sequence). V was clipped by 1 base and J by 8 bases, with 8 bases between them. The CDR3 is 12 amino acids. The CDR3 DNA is TGTGCCAGCAGCCAAGCCCCGGGGGGCTACACCTTC. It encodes CASSQAPGGYTF.

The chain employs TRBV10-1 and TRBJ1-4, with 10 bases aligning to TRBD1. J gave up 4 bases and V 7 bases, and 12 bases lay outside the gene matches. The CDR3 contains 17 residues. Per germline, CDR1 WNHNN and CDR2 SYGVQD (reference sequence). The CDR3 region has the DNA TGCGCCAGCAAATCACGACAGGGGGCGCCTGTTAATGAAAAACTGTTTTTT. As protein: CASKSRQGAPVNEKLFF.

CDR3 nucleotide sequence: TGTGCCAGCAGTCCCCCGTTTCCTACTGAAGCTTTCTTT. As protein: CASSPPFPTEAFF. The chain recombines TRBV12-3 or TRBV12-4 with TRBJ1-1; D ambiguous. The CDR3 consists of 13 residues. V gave up 5 bases and J gave up 5 bases, with 12 bases separating them.

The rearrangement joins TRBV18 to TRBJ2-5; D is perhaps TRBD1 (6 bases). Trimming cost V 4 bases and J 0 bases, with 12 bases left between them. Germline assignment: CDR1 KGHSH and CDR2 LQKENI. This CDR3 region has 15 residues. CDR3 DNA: TGTGCCAGCTCACGATCACAGGGATACCAAGAGACCCAGTACTTC. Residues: CASSRSQGYQETQYF.

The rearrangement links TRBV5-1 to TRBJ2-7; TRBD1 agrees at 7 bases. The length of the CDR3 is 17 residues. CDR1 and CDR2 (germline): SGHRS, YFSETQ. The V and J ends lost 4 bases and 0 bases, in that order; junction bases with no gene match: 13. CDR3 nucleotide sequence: TGCGCCAGCAGCCTCCAAGGGGTGACAGGGATCTCCTACGAGCAGTACTTC. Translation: CASSLQGVTGISYEQYF.

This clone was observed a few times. CDR3 DNA: TGTGCCAGTAGTTCCAGACTAGCCTTAAACACCGGGGAGCTGTTTTTT. Encoded protein: CASSSRLALNTGELFF. This chain links TRBV19 with TRBJ2-2; 7 bases line up with TRBD2. Germline-derived CDR1 and CDR2 are LNHDA and SQIVND (reference sequence). This CDR3 comprises 16 residues. J gave up 2 bases and V 5 bases, and 8 bases lay outside the gene matches.

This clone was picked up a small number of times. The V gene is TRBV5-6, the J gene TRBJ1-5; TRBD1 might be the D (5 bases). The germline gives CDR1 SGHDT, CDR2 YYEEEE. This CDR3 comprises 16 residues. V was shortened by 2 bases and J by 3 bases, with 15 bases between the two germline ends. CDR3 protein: CASSLWSGGINQPQHF. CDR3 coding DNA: TGTGCCAGCAGCTTATGGAGTGGGGGGATCAATCAGCCCCAGCATTTT. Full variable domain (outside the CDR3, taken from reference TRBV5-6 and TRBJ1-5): DAGVTQSPTHLIKTRGQQVTLRCSPKSGHDTVSWYQQALGQGPQFIFQYYEEEERQRGNFPDRFSGHQFPNYSSELNVNALLLGDSALYLCASSLWSGGINQPQHFGDGTRLSIL.

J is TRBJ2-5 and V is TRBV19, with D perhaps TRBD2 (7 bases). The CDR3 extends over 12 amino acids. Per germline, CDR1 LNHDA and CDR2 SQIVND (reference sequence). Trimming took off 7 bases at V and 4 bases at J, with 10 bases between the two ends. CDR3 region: CASTGGRETQYF. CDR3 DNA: TGTGCCAGTACCGGGGGGCGAGAGACCCAGTACTTC.

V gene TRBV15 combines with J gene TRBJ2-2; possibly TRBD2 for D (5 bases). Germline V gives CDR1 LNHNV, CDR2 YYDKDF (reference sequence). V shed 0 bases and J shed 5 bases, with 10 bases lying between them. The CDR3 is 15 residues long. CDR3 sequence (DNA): TGTGCCACCAGCAGAGAGGCGGGCGGGACCGGGGAGCTGTTTTTT. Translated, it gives CATSREAGGTGELFF.

The CDR3 sequence is CSVVDYYGYTF. The CDR3 DNA follows: TGCAGCGTTGTCGACTACTATGGCTACACCTTC. V and J are TRBV29-1 and TRBJ1-2; unclear D gene. The CDR3 contains 11 residues. Looked up from germline, CDR1 is SQVTM and CDR2 is ANQGSEA. Trimming took 4 bases from V and 3 from J, leaving 6 bases between them.

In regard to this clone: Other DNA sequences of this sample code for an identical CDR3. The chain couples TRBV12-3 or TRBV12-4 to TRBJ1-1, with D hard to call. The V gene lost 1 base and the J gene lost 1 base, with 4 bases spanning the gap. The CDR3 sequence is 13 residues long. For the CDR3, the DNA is TGTGCCAGCAGTTTAGGACAGAACACTGAAGCTTTCTTT. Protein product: CASSLGQNTEAFF.

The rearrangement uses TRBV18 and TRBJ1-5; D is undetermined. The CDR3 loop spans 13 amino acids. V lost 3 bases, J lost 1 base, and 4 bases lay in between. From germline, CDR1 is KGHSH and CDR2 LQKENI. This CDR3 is CASSPQSNQPQHF. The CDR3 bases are TGTGCCAGCTCACCCCAAAGCAATCAGCCCCAGCATTTT. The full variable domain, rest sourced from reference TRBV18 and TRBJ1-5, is NAGVMQNPRHLVRRRGQEARLRCSPMKGHSHVYWYRQLPEEGLKFMVYLQKENIIDESGMPKERFSAEFPKEGPSILRIQQVVRGDSAAYFCASSPQSNQPQHFGDGTRLSIL.

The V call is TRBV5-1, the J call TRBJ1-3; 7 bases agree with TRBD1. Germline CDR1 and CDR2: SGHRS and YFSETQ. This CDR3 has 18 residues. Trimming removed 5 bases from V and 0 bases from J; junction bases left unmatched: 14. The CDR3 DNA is TGCGCCAGCAGGCTGGAGTACGGGACAGCTATCTCTGGAAACACCATATATTTT. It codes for CASRLEYGTAISGNTIYF.

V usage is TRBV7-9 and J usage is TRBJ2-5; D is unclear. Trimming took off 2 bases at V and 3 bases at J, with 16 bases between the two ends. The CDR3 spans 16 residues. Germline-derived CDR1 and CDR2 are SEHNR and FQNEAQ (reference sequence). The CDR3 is CASSLINWAAKETQYF. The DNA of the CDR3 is TGTGCCAGCAGCTTAATAAATTGGGCAGCTAAAGAGACCCAGTACTTC.

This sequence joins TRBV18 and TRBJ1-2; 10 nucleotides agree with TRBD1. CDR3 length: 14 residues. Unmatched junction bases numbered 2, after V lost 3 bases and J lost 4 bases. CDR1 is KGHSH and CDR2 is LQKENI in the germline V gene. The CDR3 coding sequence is TGTGCCAGCTCACCTCGGACAGGGGGCTATGGCTACACCTTC. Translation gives CASSPRTGGYGYTF.

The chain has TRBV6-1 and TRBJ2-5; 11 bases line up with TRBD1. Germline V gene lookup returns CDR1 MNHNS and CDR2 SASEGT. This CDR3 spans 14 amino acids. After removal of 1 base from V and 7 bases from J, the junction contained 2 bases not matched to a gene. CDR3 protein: CASSEDGQGATQYF. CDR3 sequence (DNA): TGTGCCAGCAGTGAAGATGGACAGGGGGCGACCCAGTACTTC.

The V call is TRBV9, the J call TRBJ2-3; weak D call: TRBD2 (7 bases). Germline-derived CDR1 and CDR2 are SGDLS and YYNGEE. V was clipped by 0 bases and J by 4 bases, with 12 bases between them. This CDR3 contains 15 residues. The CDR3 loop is CASSVAGGRADTQYF. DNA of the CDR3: TGTGCCAGCAGCGTAGCGGGGGGCCGAGCAGATACGCAGTATTTT.

The CDR3 spells CASSFLGQGASGNTIYF. The CDR3 DNA follows: TGTGCCAGCAGCTTCCTCGGACAGGGGGCCTCTGGAAACACCATATATTTT. The chain has TRBV11-3 and TRBJ1-3; 11 nucleotides align to TRBD1. CDR3 size: 17 residues. Germline CDR1 reads SGHNT; CDR2 reads YENEEA. J was trimmed by 0 bases and V by 3 bases; bases with no gene match: 4. The variable domain in full, with the rest retrieved from reference TRBV11-3 and TRBJ1-3, is EAGVVQSPRYKIIEKKQPVAFWCNPISGHNTLYWYLQNLGQGPELLIRYENEEAVDDSQLPKDRFSAERLKGVDSTLKIQPAELGDSAVYLCASSFLGQGASGNTIYFGEGSWLTVV.

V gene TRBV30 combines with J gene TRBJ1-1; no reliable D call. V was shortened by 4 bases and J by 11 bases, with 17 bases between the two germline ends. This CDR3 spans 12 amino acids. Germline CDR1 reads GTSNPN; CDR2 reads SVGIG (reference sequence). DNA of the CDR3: TGTGCCTGGACCTTAAATGTGGGCTCGGCTTTCTTT. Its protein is CAWTLNVGSAFF. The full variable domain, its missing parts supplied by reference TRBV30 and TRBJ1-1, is SQTIHQWPATLVQPVGSPLSLECTVEGTSNPNLYWYRQAAGRGLQLLFYSVGIGQISSEVPQNLSASRPQDRQFILSSKKLLLSDSGFYLCAWTLNVGSAFFGQGTRLTVV.